These 3 T cell receptor beta chains were sequenced from one sample in a study of T cell responses to AZD1222 COVID-19 vaccine. Here immunoSEQ multiplex PCR was the method, and the copy in TCRdb shows in-frame clones only, minus some. The sample carries 150,000 to 200,000 clones, about 92% recorded once. The sequencing here drew on peripheral blood, taken on day 0 of AZD1222 vaccination. Every receptor here comes from an adult in good health.

The chain uses TRBV3-1 (or the pseudogene TRBV3-2) and TRBJ1-4, with 8 bases that match TRBD1. The CDR3 runs to 15 residues. The junction had 5 bases not matched to a gene; V was cut back by 3 bases and J by 5 bases. Germline loops: CDR1 LGHDT, CDR2 YNNKEL (reference sequence). The CDR3 coding sequence is TGTGCCAGCAGCCAGTTCTGGACAGGGAATGAAAAACTGTTTTTT. This translates into CASSQFWTGNEKLFF.

V gene TRBV6-1 combines with J gene TRBJ2-5; 12 bases are a match to TRBD2. Germline V lookup: CDR1 MNHNS, CDR2 SASEGT. The CDR3 covers 16 residues. Trimming at V came to 4 bases and at J to 1 base, leaving 4 bases not matched to a gene. Here the CDR3 reads CASSVPGLAGQETQYF. The CDR3 DNA reads as TGTGCCAGCAGTGTACCGGGACTAGCGGGCCAAGAGACCCAGTACTTC.

The rearrangement links TRBV25-1 to TRBJ2-1; no clear D. CDR3 length: 15 amino acids. Germline values: CDR1 MGHDK, CDR2 SYGVNS. Trimming cost V 3 bases and J 6 bases, with 15 bases left between them. This CDR3 reads CASSDNRIFSNEQFF. CDR3 nucleotide sequence: TGTGCCAGCAGTGATAACAGAATCTTCTCCAATGAGCAGTTCTTC.